These T cell receptor beta chains were read from a single sample in a study of T cell repertoires in cytomegalovirus infection. A single record per CDR3 protein comes from TCRdb applying MiXCR to the reads. Among approximately 990,000 distinct CDR3 sequences, under 40% were seen once, and the ten largest hold around an eighth. These receptors' antigens are unknown. The source material was cultured CD8+ T cells from PBMCs, sampled from culture after CMV antigen stimulation. Every receptor here comes from a human donor in good health (CMV status not recorded). Some clones in this sample may be carry-over from other donors' samples. Both conserved end residues are part of each CDR3. The order of the fields is V gene, D gene, J gene, clone size, CDR3 protein, CDR3 DNA. The D gene is left open where the match is weak. The size field is filled for only some rows; it gives once, few, many or a size class.

TRBV14,-,TRBJ2-3,-,CASTPGKTDTQYF,TGTGCCAGCACCCCAGGGAAGACAGATACGCAGTATTTT
TRBV7-6,-,TRBJ1-2,-,CASSSGPSDGYTF,TGTGCCAGCAGTTCGGGACCCTCGGATGGCTACACCTTC
TRBV7-2,TRBD1,TRBJ2-3,-,CVSSPEEGARYTQYF,TGTGTCAGCAGCCCCGAAGAGGGGGCGCGATATACGCAGTATTTT
TRBV7-9,TRBD2,TRBJ2-1,many,CASSLGGLAGGLNEQFF,TGTGCCAGCAGCTTAGGGGGACTAGCGGGGGGCCTCAATGAGCAGTTCTTC
TRBV12-3/TRBV12-4,-,TRBJ2-1,many,CASSSSGGHNEQFF,TGTGCCAGCAGTTCTTCCGGGGGCCACAATGAGCAGTTCTTC
TRBV6-8,-,TRBJ2-7,-,CASSATDGSYEQYF,TGTGCCAGCAGCGCCACGGACGGATCCTACGAGCAGTACTTC
TRBV2,TRBD1,TRBJ1-1,-,CAVRGPTEAFF,TGTGCCGTCAGGGGGCCAACTGAAGCTTTCTTT
TRBV4-1,-,TRBJ2-1,-,CASSHGLFDRRDEQFF,TGCGCCAGCAGCCATGGGCTATTCGACAGGAGAGATGAGCAGTTCTTC
TRBV7-6,-,TRBJ2-2,many,CASSLGADTGELFF,TGTGCCAGCAGCTTAGGAGCAGACACCGGGGAGCTGTTTTTT
TRBV5-4,TRBD1,TRBJ2-2,few,CASRGQPPYTGELFF,TGTGCCAGCAGGGGACAGCCTCCCTACACCGGGGAGCTGTTTTTT
TRBV2,-,TRBJ2-3,-,CASSETGQYTDTQYF,TGTGCCAGCAGCGAAACGGGGCAATACACAGATACGCAGTATTTT
TRBV7-9,-,TRBJ2-2,-,CASSPDGGRSGELFF,TGTGCCAGCAGCCCTGATGGGGGGCGGTCCGGGGAGCTGTTTTTT
TRBV12-3/TRBV12-4,-,TRBJ1-1,few,CASSHGRKIEAFF,TGTGCCAGCAGCCACGGACGGAAAATTGAAGCTTTCTTT
TRBV5-4,-,TRBJ2-1,few,CASSLDGDNEQFF,TGTGCCAGCAGCTTAGATGGTGACAATGAGCAGTTCTTC
TRBV11-2,TRBD2,TRBJ2-3,many,CASSLGAGGPTDTQYF,TGTGCCAGCAGCTTAGGCGCGGGGGGCCCCACAGATACGCAGTATTTT
TRBV19,-,TRBJ1-2,-,CASSPLVGDGYTF,TGTGCCAGTAGTCCCCTCGTGGGGGATGGCTACACCTTC
TRBV4-2,TRBD2,TRBJ2-7,-,CVSGDPGGYYEQYF,TGTGTCAGCGGCGACCCGGGGGGATACTACGAGCAGTACTTC
TRBV7-2,TRBD1,TRBJ1-2,many,CASSLATGGSDGYTF,TGTGCCAGCAGCTTAGCAACAGGGGGCTCGGATGGCTACACCTTC
TRBV4-3,-,TRBJ1-1,few,CASSLSQVWGTEAFF,TGCGCCAGCAGCCTTAGTCAGGTATGGGGGACTGAAGCTTTCTTT
TRBV6-6,TRBD1,TRBJ1-6,-,CASSFDDRGNNSPLHF,TGTGCCAGCAGTTTCGATGACAGGGGAAATAATTCACCCCTCCACTTT
TRBV6-5,-,TRBJ2-7,-,CASREDGYRDDTDYEQYF,TGTGCCAGCAGGGAAGATGGATACCGCGACGATACCGACTACGAGCAGTACTTC
TRBV7-7,-,TRBJ2-3,few,CASSSTSAQADTQYF,TGTGCTAGCAGCTCCACTTCGGCCCAGGCAGATACGCAGTATTTT
TRBV20-1,-,TRBJ2-1,-,CSARNPEGNEQFF,TGCAGTGCTAGGAATCCAGAGGGCAATGAGCAGTTCTTC
TRBV10-1,-,TRBJ1-1,-,CASSESTGGTEAFF,TGCGCCAGCAGTGAGTCGACGGGGGGTACTGAAGCTTTCTTT